This TCR beta chain was captured by sequencing in a study of blood T cells in healthy people across ages. Sample-barcoded 5' priming and a J-beta primer mix drove a second PCR of roughly 6 to 12 cycles. Each cDNA molecule, via a template-switch adaptor with 12 random nucleotides, was tagged. TCRdb independently ran MiXCR on the 5' RACE reads; one entry per CDR3 protein. The sample carries 1.4 million to 1.5 million distinct CDR3 sequences, approximately 42% recorded once. V was trimmed by 5 bases and J by 1 base, leaving 9 bases between them. This CDR3 region has 13 residues. Germline-derived CDR1 and CDR2 are MNHEY and SMNVEV (reference sequence). There were healthy Caucasian individuals from Russia, aged 6 to 90, serving as donors. The sample, around 10 milliliters of peripheral blood, was drawn from each donor. Whole-study findings and limits: A roughly linear fall in TCR beta diversity per million T cells was seen with increasing age.

Worth noting for this clonotype: The antigen is undetermined.

This receptor was identified in a woman aged 18-29 years in good health. Sample: blood. V usage is TRBV27 and J usage is TRBJ2-7; D gene unclear. The CDR3 here is CASSPHESYEQYF. CDR3 nucleotides: TGTGCCAGCAGTCCCCACGAGTCCTACGAGCAGTACTTC.